This TCR beta chain was observed in a study of blood T cell repertoires in COVID-19. The method was immunoSEQ multiplex PCR; TCRdb's version includes in-frame clones alone and lacks a portion of them. The table has about 83,000 clones, around 90% seen once; the top ten hold roughly 8%. The source material was peripheral blood. This TCR was recovered from an elderly man with active or convalescent COVID-19.

CDR3 nucleotide sequence: TGTGCCAGCAGTTATCAGGGGAACTATGGCTACACCTTC. Protein sequence: CASSYQGNYGYTF. The gene calls are TRBV6-5 and TRBJ1-2; weak D call: TRBD1 (6 bases). V lost 3 bases and J 2 bases, leaving 7 bases between the germline ends. This CDR3 is built from 13 residues. Germline assignment: CDR1 MNHEY and CDR2 SVGAGI.